This T cell receptor (beta chain) originates from a study of T cells in Graves' hyperthyroidism and ophthalmopathy (dated by TCRdb to 2018 to 2020). In the study overall: Peripheral blood was collected at initial diagnosis, before any treatment. To identify distinguishing TCR V-J signatures, a discovery cohort of about a hundred patients was used, comprising 43 with Graves' ophthalmopathy and around 57 with stable Graves' hyperthyroidism. Prospective prediction of ophthalmopathy was tested in an independent validation cohort consisting of under 20 hyperthyroidism patients and approximately 16 patients who later progressed to ophthalmopathy. The 75 to 100 discovery patients were divided at random into training and test sets in a 7:3 ratio. In addition, the study compared T-cell repertoires in thyroid tissue and in blood from several Graves' hyperthyroidism patients. Following sampling, methimazole starting at 30 mg daily was given to hyperthyroidism patients, and high-dose intravenous methylprednisolone was given to ophthalmopathy patients. The paper reports TCR Vbeta CDR3 sequencing of over 120 peripheral blood samples: 40 to 45 ophthalmopathy, roughly 80 hyperthyroidism and 17 progressor patients. The paper's findings and limits, for the study overall: Blood samples also contained most of the expanded thyroid clonotypes (frequency above 0.001), which suggests that blood repertoires may reflect thyroid immune responses. A model built on a 13 V-J signature distinguished ophthalmopathy from stable hyperthyroidism, reaching 87.88% sensitivity and 81.08% specificity in cross-validation and 80%/75% in testing. In validation, progression to ophthalmopathy was predicted by the model with roughly 71% sensitivity and approximately 78% specificity, a median of roughly six months before onset. Sample size was not statistically predetermined, and blinding of investigators to group allocation was not performed.

This clonotype was observed a handful of times. Its antigen has not been determined. No base quality information exists; no much larger clone differs at one position. Stable Graves' hyperthyroidism was defined as no progression to ophthalmopathy during 18 months of follow-up. Hyperthyroidism patients were newly diagnosed, had a disease duration of under 2 months, and were aged 18 to 65 years. Any patient with an uncontrolled infection, another autoimmune disease, pregnancy or lactation was excluded. Clinical symptoms, serum thyroxine and TRAb, thyroid ultrasound, and orbital computed tomography formed the basis for the diagnoses. Ficoll-Paque density gradient centrifugation was used to isolate PBMCs from around 9.1 ml of fresh peripheral blood. Total RNA was extracted using Trizol reagent, and RNA quality was assessed on an Agilent 2100 Bioanalyzer. The cysteine opens and the phenylalanine closes a CDR3 of 15 amino acids. Left in the record is the CDR3 DNA by itself, 45 bases read in frame from the first base. The germline V and J ends show losses of 6 bases and 8 bases respectively, and no gene match explains 10 bases of the junction. For CDR1 and CDR2, the germline V gene (reference sequence) lists DFQATT and SNEGSKA.

Amplification of TCR beta CDR3 regions was carried out from RNA transcripts. A first-round RT-PCR of the TCR CDR3 used the HTBI primer set with the Qiagen OneStep RT-PCR kit. A second multiplex PCR round built the libraries, followed by size selection and purification. Libraries were sequenced paired-end with 100 bp reads on an Illumina HiSeq2000. Per the authors' processing: SOAPnuke was used to process the raw data, throwing out any read that contained adapters or uncalled bases, had a mean Phred below 15, or lacked an exact constant-primer or identifier match. High-quality paired reads were merged with COPE v1.2.5, and unique nucleotide sequences were defined as clonotypes. Clonotypes were aligned to IMGT TRBV, TRBD and TRBJ reference segments using MiTCR v1.1. Analysis was restricted to V-J combinations with a frequency above 0.0001, which covered roughly 99% of repertoires. A TCS score was defined as the ratio between F50 (clonal expansion) and ExV (chaos), using BLOSUM62-based TCRdist between CDR3 peptides within each V-J. Welch's t-statistics and random forest reduced fewer than 600 V-J features to roughly 13, which were used in a naive Bayes classifier (R e1071). Using fastp at Q25 and MiXCR, TCRdb reprocessed the public reads and kept productive beta chains. Duplicate CDR3 protein sequences are folded into a single record with the most common DNA and genes. The V and J calls reflect TCRdb's pipeline rather than the authors' work. In all, the sample holds about 560,000 distinct CDR3 sequences, and roughly a sixth of those were seen once. In total, the top ten clones hold 15% to 20% of the sample.

Material: blood. The rearranged segments are TRBV20-1 and TRBJ2-2, and 12 bases in between align with TRBD2. The sequence was obtained from a woman aged 18-35 years with Graves' hyperthyroidism. Read as DNA, the sequence is TGCAGTGCCCACTGGACTAGCGGGATATCAGGGGAGCTGTTTTTT. Its protein is CSAHWTSGISGELFF.